The source of this T cell receptor beta chain is a study of blood T cell repertoires in COVID-19. Study details: The origin of the acute and convalescent COVID-19 samples was the United States, Italy and Spain.

Per germline, CDR1 MDHEN and CDR2 SYDVKM. The V end lost 2 bases, the J end lost 0 bases, and 8 bases lay between the germline ends. The CDR3 has 15 amino acids. Produced via immunoSEQ multiplex PCR; TCRdb's table is partial and in-frame only. The table records roughly 260,000 clones, around nine tenths of them present only once. The age range of participants was 18 to 89 years, with residence in about two dozen US areas. Categorization into cohorts depended on clinical history that participants reported. The study counted Cohort 3 donors as recovered given two negative PCRs, clearance, or symptom resolution.

Specimen: PBMCs or T cells enriched from blood (not recorded which). The origin of this receptor is a woman aged 18 to 35 who had recovered from COVID-19. The genes are TRBV28 and TRBJ2-1; D is possibly TRBD2 (5 bases). The CDR3 DNA reads TGTGCCAGCAGTTTAGAGGGCAGCTCCTACAATGAGCAGTTCTTC. Translating it yields CASSLEGSSYNEQFF.